This T cell receptor (beta chain) was identified in a study of PD-1 blockade in classical Hodgkin lymphoma. Whole-study results and caveats: What caused the repertoire differences, perhaps disease activity or prior therapy, remains undefined.

The V gene's germline CDR1 is SGHRS and CDR2 YFSETQ. V was trimmed by 2 bases and J by 3 bases, leaving 11 bases between them. The CDR3 runs 14 residues. The data were produced by immunoSEQ multiplex PCR, yet TCRdb's version contains in-frame clones alone and is incomplete. This sample has roughly 70,000 clones, with about 94% found just once. Indicated time point: newly diagnosed, previously untreated cHL patient sample. PBMCs from patients with newly diagnosed, untreated classical Hodgkin lymphoma served as a comparison group for the relapsed/refractory trial patients. As to this clone: Its specificity is unknown.

The TCR originated in a human donor with classical Hodgkin lymphoma. The V call is TRBV5-1, the J call TRBJ1-1; no clear D gene. Material for sequencing was peripheral blood mononuclear cells (PBMCs). CDR3 sequence: CASSLGQSYTEAFF. DNA for the CDR3: TGCGCCAGCAGCTTAGGGCAGTCCTACACTGAAGCTTTCTTT.